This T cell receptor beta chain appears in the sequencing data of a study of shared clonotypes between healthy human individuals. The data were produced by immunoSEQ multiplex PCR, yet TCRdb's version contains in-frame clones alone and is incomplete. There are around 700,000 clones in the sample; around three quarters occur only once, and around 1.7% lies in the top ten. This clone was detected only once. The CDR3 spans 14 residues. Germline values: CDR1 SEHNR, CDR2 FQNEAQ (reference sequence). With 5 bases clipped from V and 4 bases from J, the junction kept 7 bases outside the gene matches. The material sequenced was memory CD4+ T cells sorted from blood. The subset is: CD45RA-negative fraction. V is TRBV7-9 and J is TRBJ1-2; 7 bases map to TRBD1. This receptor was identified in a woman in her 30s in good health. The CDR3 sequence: CASSPTGLGYGYTF. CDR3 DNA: TGTGCCAGCAGCCCGACAGGGTTGGGCTATGGCTACACCTTC.